This note documents a single T cell receptor (beta chain) sequence. Its antigen target is currently unknown. Per-base quality was not reported, and no clone a single base away is much larger than it. The sample originates from a study of cytomegalovirus exposure and HLA in healthy donors (dated by TCRdb to about 2017). Context from the whole study: In an earlier analysis of 587 of the donors, less than 350 Gb of sequence data and 100 million or so unique TCR beta sequences from 180 million or so T cells were reported. An early release covering 550 to 650 HLA-typed donors comprised approximately 300 gigabases of sequencing data and around 86 million unique TCR sequences. Among the roughly 370 genotyped donors, 81% belonged to the genetic ancestry cluster associated with self-reported Caucasian donors. The study aimed to test whether cataloging public T cell receptors could reveal signatures of past pathogen exposure. The study used immunosequencing to profile the T cell repertoires of several hundred subjects and linked those repertoires to cytomegalovirus serostatus. Along with the approximately 700-subject first cohort, a separate validation cohort of some 130 different subjects was used. To predict cytomegalovirus infection status, the study combined high-throughput TCR immunosequencing, statistical association of individual TCRs with disease status, and machine learning. In a later analysis, previously published TCR beta repertoires from some 640 donors were re-analyzed and high-resolution HLA genotyping was added so that TCR occurrence patterns could be studied. Rather than using new phenotypic data, the later analysis identified candidate immune exposures from TCR beta sequences and from how often those sequences occurred across donors. In an earlier analysis of 587 of the donors, high-throughput TCR beta sequencing was used to judge whether each TCR beta V gene segment behaved as functional or pseudogenic. Donor age, sex, ethnicity and CMV serostatus were compiled alongside the repertoire data. A later genetic analysis took genome-wide SNP genotypes for about 55% of the 666 donors and used that subset as a discovery cohort. All discovery cohort repertoires had been generated on a single sequencing platform. Both class I and class II loci were covered by HLA typing, at four-digit resolution. The number of donors typed differed by locus, with about 629-630 for A, B, C, DRB1 and DQB1, 522 for DQA1, over 600 for DPA1, and 400 to 490 for DPB1. About 5 DR-DQ haplotypes were handled as single units for association and clustering, since linkage in the cohort was strong. On average, roughly 240,000 unique TCR beta nucleotide sequences were sequenced per donor among some 430 genotyped donors of the cohort, with 15% to 20% of those sequences being non-productive. What the authors observed across the whole study: Strong co-occurrence of HLA alleles, especially DR and DQ, made assigning TCR associations to individual alleles difficult. The 87-base-pair reads could not distinguish some IMGT-functional V segments, including TRBV6-2 and TRBV6-3, so those segments were excluded. Broadly in line with IMGT annotations, most TCR beta V segments showed up in productive rearrangements about 87% or about 30% of the time in an earlier analysis of several hundred of the donors. Because counts were too low, roughly 17 rarely observed V segments, including chromosome 9 orphons, were left out of the earlier analysis of over 550 of the donors. The only immune exposure information available for the cohort was CMV serostatus. Across donors, most TCR sequences were observed very rarely, whereas some public TCRs were present in many individuals. According to a later genetic analysis, donors in an Asian-associated ancestry cluster had fewer N-insertions in productive TCRs than the approximately 630-donor mean. Because HLA typing was unavailable for some donors at each locus, only the typed subset was used in association tests. At a false discovery rate of 0.05, a later analysis linked under 20,000 TCR beta sequences to specific HLA alleles. Three of the identified cytomegalovirus-associated TCR beta chains were confirmed in vitro to be specific for cytomegalovirus antigens. In both the original and validation cohorts, the classifier was reported to diagnose cytomegalovirus status with high specificity and sensitivity. The presence/absence analyses assumed that sequencing depth was roughly uniform across donors, and that assumption may not be true. A further reported finding was that TCR beta sequences accurately predicted the HLA-A and HLA-B alleles for most subjects in the first cohort. The authors suggested that the approach could potentially be generalized to other disease states and immunological phenotypes. The study listed 170 or so TCR beta chains as associated with cytomegalovirus. An association between a missense DCLRE1C variant and V-gene and J-gene trimming of TCR beta chains was found in a later genetic analysis and replicated in an independent cohort. A cluster of highly shared sequence variants was judged likely to be a technical artifact of the sequencing pipeline. In a later analysis, HLA-associated TCR beta chains were found to be more clonally expanded and to have lower generation probabilities than equally common non-associated chains. A later analysis found that TCR association rates varied across HLA loci, with DRB1 alleles showing the most associated TCRs and HLA-C alleles the fewest. In a later analysis, most CMV-associated TCR beta chains were found to appear HLA-restricted, with HLA associations seemingly driven largely by CMV exposure. A later analysis reported that several top co-occurrence clusters appeared linked to parvovirus B19, influenza, CMV and Epstein-Barr virus. Linkage disequilibrium might explain the correlated functional status among segregating V segments, but an unknown experimental factor could not be ruled out. This cohort had only TCR beta chains sequenced, and the lack of alpha or paired-chain data limited which features could be detected.

The cohort comprised more than 550 healthy bone marrow donors. At the time of sampling, every cohort member was nominally healthy, though immune exposures that went unrecorded were likely present. The donor was CMV seropositive and belonged to the group of 270 or so seropositive cohort members. Every donor gave a peripheral blood sample, and the peripheral blood mononuclear cells from that sample were used for TCR beta sequencing. The Qiagen DNeasy Blood Extraction Kit was used to extract genomic DNA from the blood cell samples. CDR1 and CDR2, looked up from the germline V gene (reference sequence), are MNHNY and SVGAGI. Trimming takes 2 bases from V and 3 bases from J, and the germline ends sit 14 bases apart. Spanning cysteine to phenylalanine, the CDR3 consists of 15 amino acids. Solely the CDR3 DNA is kept, with 45 bases framed from the first base. Libraries were made using the immunoSEQ multiplex PCR assay. The multiplex PCR relied on a mix of 60 forward primers for TCR Vbeta segments and 13 reverse primers for TCR Jbeta segments. Amplification of the CDR3 region of rearranged TCR beta genes was performed with a multiplex PCR assay on genomic DNA. Amplified TCR beta libraries were sequenced as 87-base-pair reads on the Illumina HiSeq System. Processing in the source paper ran as follows. A later analysis counted 75 million to 100 million unique TCR beta chains across the 640 or so repertoires, and roughly 9.9 million of these chains were shared by at least two donors. Raw reads were error-corrected and collapsed into unique sequences with a nearest-neighbor algorithm that merged closely related sequences to remove PCR and sequencing errors. To assign V, D and J gene segments, CDR3 sequences were aligned to IMGT reference sequences. For a sequence to be retained, a match of at least six nucleotides to both a V gene segment and a J gene segment was required. A rearrangement counted as productive if the CDR3 had no stop codons and remained in frame with V and J, and every other rearrangement counted as non-productive. CDR3 was defined according to IMGT convention as the region running from the second conserved V-encoded cysteine to the conserved J-encoded phenylalanine. In an earlier analysis of approximately 500 of the donors, sequences lacking an unambiguous match to a single V gene segment were excluded. In an earlier analysis of a few hundred of the donors, a V segment was called functional when productive rearrangements were above 56.7%, and segregating when the standard deviation between donors exceeded 5%. To diagnose cytomegalovirus status from the catalog of TCR beta chain sequences, a statistical classification framework was built. A later analysis assigned V and J genes by comparing TCR nucleotide sequences with IMGT/GENE-DB human TR gene sequences. In a later analysis, CDR3 sequences and most-parsimonious VDJ recombination scenarios were assigned using the TCRdist pipeline. A later analysis defined each TCR beta chain by its CDR3 amino acid sequence plus V-gene family, and excluded reads lacking a unique V-gene family. As a way to deal with suspected cross-contamination and a sequencing artifact, a later analysis dropped nearly 600 nucleotide sequences that were highly shared and had low generation probability. A later analysis calculated a clonal expansion index for each public chain from normalized within-repertoire ranks of inferred template counts. Generation probabilities in a later analysis came from a VDJ recombination model fitted to out-of-frame rearrangements, and those results were checked against IGoR. In a later analysis, TCR-TCR, TCR-HLA and TCR-CMV co-occurrence was scored with hypergeometric tests, and a repertoire-size bias correction was applied to TCR pairs. To estimate false discovery rates, a later analysis permuted the HLA or CMV assignments 20 times. In a later analysis, co-occurring TCRs were grouped with DBSCAN, and TCRdist sequence similarity was added when clustering was performed within HLA-allele-positive subsets. For co-occurrence clustering, repertoires with fewer than 30,000 or more than 120,000 public chains were excluded, along with roughly 5 repertoires with anomalous nucleotide sharing. TCRdb mirrors the immuneACCESS table, restricted to in-frame sequences. Some clones are absent from its copies; in checked studies, under half trace to an unresolved V gene, and the reason for the others is unknown. That table supplies the V and J calls and clone size; D and trimming were determined from the DNA. Counted in this sample were roughly 180,000 clones; over 70% of them appeared once. Roughly 2% of the sample comes from the top ten.

The clonotype was recovered from a young woman in good health and CMV-seropositive. The rearranged chain carries TRBV6-6 and TRBJ2-7; TRBD1 is perhaps the D gene, given 6 matching bases. Sequencing was carried out using PBMCs. Here is the DNA: TGTGCCAGCAGTTACCGGACAGATTACTACTACGAGCAGTACTTC. Its amino acids are CASSYRTDYYYEQYF.